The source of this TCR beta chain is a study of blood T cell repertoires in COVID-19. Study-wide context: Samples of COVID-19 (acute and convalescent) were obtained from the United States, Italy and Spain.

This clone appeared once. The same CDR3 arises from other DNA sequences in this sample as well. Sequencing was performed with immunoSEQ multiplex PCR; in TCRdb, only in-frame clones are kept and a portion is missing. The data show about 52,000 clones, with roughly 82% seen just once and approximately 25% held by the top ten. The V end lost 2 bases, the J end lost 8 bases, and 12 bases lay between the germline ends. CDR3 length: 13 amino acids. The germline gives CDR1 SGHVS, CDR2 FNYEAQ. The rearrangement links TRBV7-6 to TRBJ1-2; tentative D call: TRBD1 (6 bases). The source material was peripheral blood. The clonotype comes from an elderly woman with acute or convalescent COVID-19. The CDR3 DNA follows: TGTGCCAGCAGCTTAAGGCGGGGGGGCGGCTACACCTTC. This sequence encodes CASSLRRGGGYTF.